This T cell receptor beta chain came from a study of shared clonotypes between healthy human individuals. The germline V gene encodes CDR1 LNHDA and CDR2 SQIVND (reference sequence). CDR3 size: 17 residues. Between the trimmed V and J ends, which lost 8 bases and 1 base, there was a span of 18 bases. The data were produced by immunoSEQ multiplex PCR, yet TCRdb's version contains in-frame clones alone and is incomplete. The sample lists millions of clones, about 95% seen once, with about 1.1% in the top ten. CD45RO-negative cells were positively selected for CCR7, leaving out terminally differentiated effector memory CD45RA+ cells.

Sequencing was done on a sample of naive CD8+ T cells sorted from blood. The genes are TRBV19 and TRBJ1-6, with no clear D. This TCR derives from a man aged 18 to 29 in good health. CDR3: CASGDFPAGSYNSPLHF. Written as DNA, the CDR3 is TGTGCCAGTGGGGATTTCCCCGCCGGATCCTATAATTCACCCCTCCACTTT.